This TCR beta chain stems from a study of cytomegalovirus exposure and HLA in healthy donors. CDR1 is LNHNV and CDR2 is YYDKDF in the germline V gene (reference sequence). The CDR3 spans 14 residues. Trimming cost V 6 bases and J 2 bases; bases outside gene matches: 7. The PCR ran on 60 Vbeta and 13 Jbeta primers. Using immunoSEQ multiplex PCR, the repertoire was profiled, and TCRdb retains in-frame clones only, with some absent. This sample contains around 130,000 clones. This chain uses TRBV15 with TRBJ2-7; 7 bases map to TRBD1. The sequence was collected from a woman aged 40 to 49 in good health and CMV-seronegative. The sample comprised PBMCs. CDR3 nucleotide sequence: TGTGCCACCAGGAGGGGACAGCTCCCCTACGAGCAGTACTTC. Its protein product is CATRRGQLPYEQYF.